This T cell receptor beta chain comes out of a study of T cells in Graves' hyperthyroidism and ophthalmopathy. Study-wide results and caveats: Most thyroid clonotypes expanded above 0.001 appeared in blood too.

Germline lookup yields CDR1 SGHAT and CDR2 FQNNGV. Losses at the gene ends were 5 bases for V and 1 base for J; bases not matched to a gene: 9. The CDR3 is 18 residues long. Calling Graves' hyperthyroidism stable meant ophthalmopathy did not progress within 18 months. Criteria for exclusion of patients were uncontrolled infection, other autoimmune disease, pregnancy or lactation. Amplification targeted TCR beta CDR3 regions from RNA transcripts. The primer set for the first-round RT-PCR of the TCR CDR3 was HTBI. TCRdb reprocessed the multiplex PCR reads via MiXCR and lists one record per CDR3 protein. The repertoire holds some 420,000 distinct CDR3 sequences, with roughly an eighth as singletons. This clonotype has ten or more counts. Its antigen is unknown.

V is TRBV11-2 and J is TRBJ2-1; the match to TRBD2 covers 12 bases. The source material was blood. The receptor was isolated from a woman aged 18-29 years with Graves' hyperthyroidism. The CDR3 here is CASSPGLAGRGSYNEQFF. For the CDR3, the DNA is TGTGCCAGCAGCCCAGGACTAGCGGGACGCGGTTCCTACAATGAGCAGTTCTTC.